Below are 15 T cell receptor beta chains sequenced from a single sample in a study of blood T cell repertoires in COVID-19. Clones were read by immunoSEQ multiplex PCR, and TCRdb kept only the in-frame ones, dropping some. Counted here are over 65,000 clones, around 81% occurring once; the ten biggest clones make up roughly two fifths. The sample taken for sequencing was peripheral blood. The receptors derive from an elderly man with acute or convalescent COVID-19.

The table lists this clone with a few counts. The rearrangement joins TRBV11-2 to TRBJ1-2, with D unresolved. The CDR3 length is 13 residues. Trimming pared 5 bases from V and 6 bases from J, leaving 13 bases between. Germline V gene data show CDR1 as SGHAT and CDR2 as FQNNGV. The CDR3 loop is CASSPASSDGYTF. DNA for the CDR3: TGTGCCAGCAGCCCCGCGAGTTCGGATGGCTACACCTTC.

The rearrangement joins TRBV28 to TRBJ1-2, with D possibly being TRBD1 (6 bases). Trimming cost V 8 bases and J 8 bases, with 15 bases left between them. This CDR3 comprises 12 residues. CDR1 MDHEN and CDR2 SYDVKM come from the germline V gene. The DNA for the CDR3 is TGTGCCAGCTGGGAGGGGGGCGCGGGCTACACCTTC. Its protein is CASWEGGAGYTF.

J is TRBJ1-2 and V is TRBV4-3; D ambiguous. CDR1 is LGHNA, CDR2 YSLEER, per germline. V shed 0 bases and J shed 4 bases, with 9 bases lying between them. The CDR3 totals 14 residues. The CDR3 bases are TGCGCCAGCAGCCAAGATGGAGGTGTCTATGGCTACACCTTC. Translation: CASSQDGGVYGYTF.

The rearrangement uses TRBV3-1 (or the pseudogene TRBV3-2) and TRBJ2-7; D unresolved. V was shortened by 4 bases and J by 3 bases, with 13 bases between the two germline ends. The CDR3 is 14 amino acids. Germline loops: CDR1 LGHDT, CDR2 YNNKEL (reference sequence). CDR3 sequence reads: CASSPQSQDYEQYF. The DNA for the CDR3 is TGTGCCAGCAGCCCCCAGAGTCAGGACTACGAGCAGTACTTC.

The rearrangement links TRBV27 to TRBJ2-5; 8 bases line up with TRBD2. V shed 0 bases and J 5 bases; nucleotides not matched to a gene: 5. Germline CDR1 reads MNHEY; CDR2 reads SMNVEV (reference sequence). This CDR3 region has 15 residues. This chain's CDR3 is CASSLSPGGWETQYF. The CDR3 DNA reads TGTGCCAGCAGTTTATCTCCGGGAGGGTGGGAGACCCAGTACTTC.

The chain couples TRBV24-1 to TRBJ1-5; D unclear. With 4 bases removed from V and 6 bases from J, the gap between germline ends came to 6 bases. The CDR3 extends over 12 amino acids. Per germline, CDR1 KGHDR and CDR2 SFDVKD. The DNA of the CDR3 is TGTGCCACCAGTGAAGGAGCTCAGCCCCAGCATTTT. It specifies CATSEGAQPQHF.

Worth noting for this clone: This may be a read error: a much more frequent sequence differs by one nucleotide. The chain has TRBV5-1 and TRBJ1-1; 11 positions agree with TRBD1. The V gene's germline CDR1 is SGHRS and CDR2 YFSETQ. The J segment lost 4 bases and the V segment lost 5 bases, leaving 7 bases of the junction unmatched. The CDR3 is 15 residues long. The CDR3 sequence is CASSLTGTGGTEAFF. For the CDR3, the DNA is TGCGCCAGCAGTTTGACCGGGACAGGGGGCACTGAAGCTTTCTTT.

In DNA form, the CDR3 reads TGTGCCAGTAGTATAAGGGGGACAAAGAACACTGAAGCTTTCTTT. Translated: CASSIRGTKNTEAFF. The J gene is TRBJ1-1, the V gene TRBV19; TRBD1 might be the D (6 bases). CDR1 is LNHDA, CDR2 SQIVND, per germline (reference sequence). The CDR3 totals 15 residues. The V gene lost 2 bases and the J gene lost 1 base, with 11 bases spanning the gap.

The rearrangement links TRBV29-1 to TRBJ1-4; D ambiguous. The V gene's germline CDR1 is SQVTM and CDR2 ANQGSEA. This CDR3 is built from 13 residues. Trimming took off 5 bases at V and 5 bases at J, with 12 bases between the two ends. The CDR3 here is CSVQDGGNEKLFF. The CDR3 DNA reads as TGCAGCGTTCAGGACGGAGGGAATGAAAAACTGTTTTTT.

The rearrangement joins TRBV12-3 or TRBV12-4 to TRBJ2-2; D is uncertain. Trimming cost V 6 bases and J 2 bases, with 4 bases left between them. The CDR3 extends over 12 amino acids. The chain's CDR3 is CASSYNTGELFF. The CDR3 DNA follows: TGTGCCAGCAGCTATAACACCGGGGAGCTGTTTTTT.

This clone was counted a single time. The chain employs TRBV12-3 or TRBV12-4 and TRBJ1-5; D gene ambiguous. Between the trimmed V and J ends, which lost 3 bases and 7 bases, there was a span of 7 bases. The CDR3 is 12 residues long. In DNA, the CDR3 is TGTGCCAGCAGTTTTACCGGGCAGCCCCAGCATTTT. Translating it yields CASSFTGQPQHF.

This chain connects TRBV20-1 to TRBJ2-3; D remains unclear. This CDR3 has 11 amino acids. V lost 7 bases, J lost 2 bases, and 7 bases lay in between. Germline assignment: CDR1 DFQATT and CDR2 SNEGSKA (reference sequence). In DNA form, the CDR3 reads TGCAGTGTTAGGGCCACAGATACGCAGTATTTT. Its protein is CSVRATDTQYF.

The chain links TRBV7-2 to TRBJ2-7; D is uncertain. Per the germline V gene, CDR1 is SGHTA and CDR2 is FQGNSA. Trimming stripped 1 base from V and 6 bases from J, with 13 bases between. The CDR3 loop spans 14 amino acids. This CDR3 reads CASSLEVIRAEQYF. CDR3 in DNA: TGTGCCAGCAGCTTAGAAGTCATACGCGCCGAGCAGTACTTC.

The genes are TRBV6-6 and TRBJ1-6; D remains unclear. The germline V gene has CDR1 MNHNY and CDR2 SVGAGI (reference sequence). The CDR3 runs to 14 residues. V was trimmed by 8 bases and J by 7 bases, leaving 15 bases between them. CDR3 coding DNA: TGTGCCAGCGACGGGAAGGGAACCAATTCACCCCTCCACTTT. Translated: CASDGKGTNSPLHF.

This chain links TRBV18 with TRBJ1-4; the match to TRBD1 covers 9 bases. The V segment lost 0 bases and the J segment 7 bases; nucleotides outside the gene matches: 3. The length of the CDR3 is 15 residues. The germline gives CDR1 KGHSH, CDR2 LQKENI. The CDR3 loop is CASSPPGQGGEKLFF. CDR3 nucleotides: TGTGCCAGCTCACCACCGGGACAGGGTGGTGAAAAACTGTTTTTT. The variable domain in full, with the rest retrieved from reference TRBV18 and TRBJ1-4, is NAGVMQNPRHLVRRRGQEARLRCSPMKGHSHVYWYRQLPEEGLKFMVYLQKENIIDESGMPKERFSAEFPKEGPSILRIQQVVRGDSAAYFCASSPPGQGGEKLFFGSGTQLSVL.